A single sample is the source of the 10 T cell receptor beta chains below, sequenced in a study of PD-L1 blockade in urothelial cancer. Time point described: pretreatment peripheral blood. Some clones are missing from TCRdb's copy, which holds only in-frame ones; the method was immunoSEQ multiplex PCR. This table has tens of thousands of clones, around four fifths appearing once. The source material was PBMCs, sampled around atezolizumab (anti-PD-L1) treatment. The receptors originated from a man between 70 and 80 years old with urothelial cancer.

The DNA of the CDR3 is TGTGCCAGTAGTATAGATGGGACAACGAGCTCCTACAATGAGCAGTTCTTC. It yields the protein CASSIDGTTSSYNEQFF. The genes are TRBV19 and TRBJ2-1; tentatively, D is TRBD1 (6 bases). This CDR3 region has 17 residues. The ends were cut back, 0 bases at V and 0 bases at J, with 12 bases in the middle. Germline assignment: CDR1 LNHDA and CDR2 SQIVND (reference sequence).

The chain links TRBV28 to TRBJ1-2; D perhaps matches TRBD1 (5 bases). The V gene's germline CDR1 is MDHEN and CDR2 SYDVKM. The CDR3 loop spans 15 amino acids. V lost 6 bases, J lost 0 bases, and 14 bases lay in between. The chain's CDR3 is CASSLDSDANYGYTF. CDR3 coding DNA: TGTGCCAGCAGCCTTGACAGCGATGCTAACTATGGCTACACCTTC.

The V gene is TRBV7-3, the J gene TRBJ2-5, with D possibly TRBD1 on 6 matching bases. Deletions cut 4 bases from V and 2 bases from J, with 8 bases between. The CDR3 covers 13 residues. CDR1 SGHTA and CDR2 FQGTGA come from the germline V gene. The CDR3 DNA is TGTGCCAGCAGCTACAGGGTTCAAGAGACCCAGTACTTC. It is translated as CASSYRVQETQYF.

CDR3 nucleotide sequence: TGTGCCACCAGCAGAGACCCCATCGGGAACACCGGGGAGCTGTTTTTT. Its protein product is CATSRDPIGNTGELFF. The V gene is TRBV15, the J gene TRBJ2-2; D unclear. The CDR3 consists of 16 residues. Trimming cost V 0 bases and J 1 base, with 9 bases left between them. From germline, CDR1 is LNHNV and CDR2 YYDKDF (reference sequence).

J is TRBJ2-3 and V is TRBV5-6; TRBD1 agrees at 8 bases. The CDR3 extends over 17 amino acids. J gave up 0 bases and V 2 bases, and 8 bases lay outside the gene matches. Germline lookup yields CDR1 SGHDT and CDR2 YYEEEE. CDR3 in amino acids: CASSLNPGQESTDTQYF. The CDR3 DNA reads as TGTGCCAGCAGCTTAAATCCGGGACAGGAAAGCACAGATACGCAGTATTTT.

In nucleotides, the CDR3 is TGTGCCAGCAGCTCCGGGACTAGCACGGCCTCCTACGAGCAGTACTTC. Translated: CASSSGTSTASYEQYF. The rearrangement uses TRBV7-6 and TRBJ2-7, with 9 bases matching TRBD2. The V gene's germline CDR1 is SGHVS and CDR2 FNYEAQ. This CDR3 contains 16 residues. The junction had 7 bases not matched to a gene; V was cut back by 4 bases and J by 0 bases.

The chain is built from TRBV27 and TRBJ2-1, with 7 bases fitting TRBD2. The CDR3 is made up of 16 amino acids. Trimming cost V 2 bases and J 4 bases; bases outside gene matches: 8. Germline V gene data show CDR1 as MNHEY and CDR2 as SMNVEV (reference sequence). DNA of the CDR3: TGTGCCAGCAGTTTAAGGTTGCGGGAGAATTACAATGAGCAGTTCTTC. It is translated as CASSLRLRENYNEQFF.

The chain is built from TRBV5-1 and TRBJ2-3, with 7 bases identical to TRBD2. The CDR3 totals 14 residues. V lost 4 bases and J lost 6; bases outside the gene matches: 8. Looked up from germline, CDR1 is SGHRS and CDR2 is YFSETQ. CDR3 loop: CASSKSGKWDTQYF. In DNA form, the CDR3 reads TGCGCCAGCAGCAAGAGCGGGAAGTGGGATACGCAGTATTTT.

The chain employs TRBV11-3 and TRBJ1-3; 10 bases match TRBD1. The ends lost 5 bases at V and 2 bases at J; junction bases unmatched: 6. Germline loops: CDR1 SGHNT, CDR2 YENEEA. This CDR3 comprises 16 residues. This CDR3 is CASSGRDRGTGNTIYF. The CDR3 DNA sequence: TGTGCCAGCAGCGGCAGGGACAGGGGAACTGGAAACACCATATATTTT.

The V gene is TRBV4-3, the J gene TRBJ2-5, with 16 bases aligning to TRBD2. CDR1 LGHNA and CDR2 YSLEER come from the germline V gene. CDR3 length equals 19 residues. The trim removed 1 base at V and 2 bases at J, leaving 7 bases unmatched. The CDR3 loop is CASSQAPGLAGGMQETQYF. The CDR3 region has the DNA TGCGCCAGCAGCCAAGCACCGGGACTAGCGGGAGGGATGCAAGAGACCCAGTACTTC.